This T cell receptor (beta chain) is drawn from a study of blood T cell repertoires in COVID-19. Study context: Whether acute or convalescent, the COVID-19 samples came from the United States, Italy and Spain.

In the authors' workflow: Reference gene primers were amplified, and this amplification served to estimate nucleated cell counts. Using immunoSEQ multiplex PCR, the repertoire was profiled, and TCRdb retains in-frame clones only, with some absent. V and J calls and clone size are those listed in that table; D and trimming were worked out from the DNA. The table includes around 300,000 clones, around 80% detected once. Sequenced sample: peripheral blood. The TCR sequence derives from a man younger than 45 with active or convalescent COVID-19.

In DNA form, the CDR3 reads TGTGCCTGGACCAAGAGCAGGGTTGAAAAACTGTTTTTT. Residues: CAWTKSRVEKLFF. The rearrangement uses TRBV30 and TRBJ1-4, with a possible D match to TRBD1 (5 bases). Trimming cost V 4 bases and J 7 bases, with 13 bases left between them. The CDR3 is 13 residues long. Germline V gene lookup returns CDR1 GTSNPN and CDR2 SVGIG (reference sequence).